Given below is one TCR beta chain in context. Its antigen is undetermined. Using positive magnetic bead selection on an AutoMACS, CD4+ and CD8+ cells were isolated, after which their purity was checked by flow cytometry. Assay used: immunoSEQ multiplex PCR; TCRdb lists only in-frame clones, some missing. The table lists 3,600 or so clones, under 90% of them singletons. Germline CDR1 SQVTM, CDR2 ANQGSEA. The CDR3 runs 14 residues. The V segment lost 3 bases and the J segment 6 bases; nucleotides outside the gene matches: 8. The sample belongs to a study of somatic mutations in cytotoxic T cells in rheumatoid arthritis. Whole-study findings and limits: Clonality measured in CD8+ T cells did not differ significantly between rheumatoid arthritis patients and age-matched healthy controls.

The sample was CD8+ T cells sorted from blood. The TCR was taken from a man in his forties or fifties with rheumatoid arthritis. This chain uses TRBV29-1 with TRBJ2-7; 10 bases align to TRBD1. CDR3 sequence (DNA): TGCAGCGTTGACCCGGGACAGGGGACCGGCGAGCAGTACTTC. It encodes CSVDPGQGTGEQYF.